These T cell receptor beta chains were read from a single sample in a study of blood T cell repertoires in COVID-19. Profiling relied on immunoSEQ multiplex PCR, and the TCRdb table lists in-frame clones only, not all of them. The sample consists of about 140,000 clones, approximately 86% of them appearing once. Input material: peripheral blood. These receptors were taken from a human donor in a cohort sampled during active COVID-19. CDR3s include the opening cysteine and the closing phenylalanine or tryptophan. A D gene is named only where the DNA matches it firmly. Rows may omit the clone size; those that give it use once, few, many or a size class.

V: TRBV7-6
size: NA
J: TRBJ2-1
D: TRBD2
DNA: TGTGCCAGCAGCGGCGGGACTAGCGGTAATCACAATGAGCAGTTCTTC
CDR3: CASSGGTSGNHNEQFF

V: TRBV19
size: NA
J: TRBJ1-6
D: NA
DNA: TGTGCCAGTAGTGGTCAGGGCGGCGGGATTAGCTCCTATAATTCACCCCTCCACTTT
CDR3: CASSGQGGGISSYNSPLHF

V: TRBV15
size: once
J: TRBJ1-4
D: NA
DNA: TGTGCCACCAGCAGAACATACGGGGAAGATGAAAAACTGTTTTTT
CDR3: CATSRTYGEDEKLFF

V: TRBV7-6
size: NA
J: TRBJ2-1
D: NA
DNA: TGTGCCAGCACCCTACGAGGGGGCTCCTACAATGAGCAGTTCTTC
CDR3: CASTLRGGSYNEQFF

V: TRBV9
size: NA
J: TRBJ1-1
D: NA
DNA: TGTGCCAGCAGCGTAGGCCAGGGGTTCACCACTGAAGCTTTCTTT
CDR3: CASSVGQGFTTEAFF

V: TRBV25-1
size: NA
J: TRBJ2-7
D: TRBD2
DNA: TGTGCCAGCAGTGACGGACTAGCGGTCGAGCAGTACTTC
CDR3: CASSDGLAVEQYF

V: TRBV11-3
size: NA
J: TRBJ2-2
D: NA
DNA: TGTGCCAGCAGCCCCGGCGAGGCCCGTGGCACCGGGGAGCTGTTTTTT
CDR3: CASSPGEARGTGELFF

V: TRBV27
size: NA
J: TRBJ2-7
D: TRBD2
DNA: TGTGCCAGCAGTCCCGGACTAGCCTACGAGCAGTACTTC
CDR3: CASSPGLAYEQYF

V: TRBV7-9
size: NA
J: TRBJ1-5
D: NA
DNA: TGTGCCAGCAGCCCCGATGCGCAGCCCCAGCATTTT
CDR3: CASSPDAQPQHF

V: TRBV27
size: NA
J: TRBJ2-7
D: NA
DNA: TGTGCCAGCACCCTGACAGATTCCTACGAGCAGTACTTC
CDR3: CASTLTDSYEQYF

V: TRBV6-5
size: NA
J: TRBJ2-7
D: TRBD1
DNA: TGTGCCAGCAGCCACGCAGGGGGCGGTTCCTACGAGCAGTACTTC
CDR3: CASSHAGGGSYEQYF

V: TRBV9
size: NA
J: TRBJ2-1
D: NA
DNA: TGTGCCAGCAGCGCCCCGTCGGAAGGGGGCAATGAGCAGTTCTTC
CDR3: CASSAPSEGGNEQFF

V: TRBV2
size: NA
J: TRBJ2-1
D: NA
DNA: TGTGCCAGCAGTGCTAGACAGTACAATGAGCAGTTCTTC
CDR3: CASSARQYNEQFF

V: TRBV7-8
size: NA
J: TRBJ2-7
D: NA
DNA: TGTGCCAGCAGCGTTAGCAGAACCCCCACCGACGAGCAGTACTTC
CDR3: CASSVSRTPTDEQYF

V: TRBV27
size: few
J: TRBJ2-5
D: TRBD1
DNA: TGTGCCAGCAGACAAAACCGCGGACAGGGTGACGAGACCCAGTACTTC
CDR3: CASRQNRGQGDETQYF

V: TRBV5-1
size: NA
J: TRBJ1-2
D: NA
DNA: TGCGCCAGCAGCCTGGGGCAGAACTATGGCTACACCTTC
CDR3: CASSLGQNYGYTF

V: TRBV30
size: NA
J: TRBJ1-4
D: NA
DNA: TGTGCCTGGAGTGACGGTTTCAAAGAAAAACTGTTTTTT
CDR3: CAWSDGFKEKLFF

V: TRBV7-2
size: NA
J: TRBJ2-7
D: NA
DNA: TGTGCCAGCAGCTATCGGGAGAGCTCCTACGAGCAGTACTTC
CDR3: CASSYRESSYEQYF

V: TRBV15
size: NA
J: TRBJ2-6
D: TRBD1
DNA: TGTGCCACCAGCAGGGCCCACAGGGGCCACCGTAGCTCTGGGGCCAACGTCCTGACTTTC
CDR3: CATSRAHRGHRSSGANVLTF

V: TRBV10-3
size: NA
J: TRBJ2-5
D: TRBD1
DNA: TGTGCCTCGACTGCAGGAGATACAGGGGACCCCCAAGAGACCCAGTACTTC
CDR3: CASTAGDTGDPQETQYF

V: TRBV7-8
size: NA
J: TRBJ2-1
D: NA
DNA: TGTGCCAGCAGCTTGACAGGCAGCTCCTACAATGAGCAGTTCTTC
CDR3: CASSLTGSSYNEQFF

V: TRBV27
size: NA
J: TRBJ2-3
D: TRBD1
DNA: TGTGCCAGCAGCCCTCCCCCGGGACAGGGCTCAGATACGCAGTATTTT
CDR3: CASSPPPGQGSDTQYF

V: TRBV18
size: once
J: TRBJ2-2
D: NA
DNA: TGTGCCAGCTCACCACTATCCCACAGGGACACCGGGGAGCTGTTTTTT
CDR3: CASSPLSHRDTGELFF

V: TRBV5-1
size: NA
J: TRBJ1-1
D: NA
DNA: TGCGCCAGCAGCTTGGATCTGGGCCCCGAAGCTTTCTTT
CDR3: CASSLDLGPEAFF

V: TRBV27
size: NA
J: TRBJ2-7
D: TRBD2
DNA: TGTGCCAGCAGTAAAGGGCTAGCGGGATATACAGAGCAGTACTTC
CDR3: CASSKGLAGYTEQYF

V: TRBV2
size: NA
J: TRBJ1-2
D: TRBD1
DNA: TGTGCCAGCAGCTCCGGGACAGGGGAACGCTACACCTTC
CDR3: CASSSGTGERYTF

V: TRBV6-5
size: NA
J: TRBJ1-6
D: TRBD1
DNA: TGTGCCAGCAGCCTCAGGGGGTGGGATAATTCACCCCTCCACTTT
CDR3: CASSLRGWDNSPLHF

V: TRBV28
size: NA
J: TRBJ2-1
D: TRBD2
DNA: TGTGCCAGCAGTCCAACCGGACTAGCGGGAGGGGTACATGAGCAGTTCTTC
CDR3: CASSPTGLAGGVHEQFF

V: TRBV13
size: NA
J: TRBJ1-1
D: NA
DNA: TGTGCCAGCAGCCTGAGACAGGTTAAGTTATCTGAAGCTTTCTTT
CDR3: CASSLRQVKLSEAFF

V: TRBV24-1
size: NA
J: TRBJ2-3
D: TRBD2
DNA: TGTGCCACCGGCGGGAGATCGGGGGCAGATACGCAGTATTTT
CDR3: CATGGRSGADTQYF

V: TRBV2
size: NA
J: TRBJ1-4
D: NA
DNA: TGTGCCAACACCCGGACAGAGACTTCTAATGAAAAACTGTTTTTT
CDR3: CANTRTETSNEKLFF

V: TRBV5-1
size: NA
J: TRBJ1-6
D: NA
DNA: TGCGCCAGCAGCCTAGCTGTCCGGCAGAGAAATTCACCCCTCCACTTT
CDR3: CASSLAVRQRNSPLHF

V: TRBV7-9
size: NA
J: TRBJ1-4
D: TRBD1
DNA: TGTGCCAGCAGCTGGTTGGGACAGGGAGATGAAAAACTGTTTTTT
CDR3: CASSWLGQGDEKLFF

V: TRBV2
size: once
J: TRBJ1-1
D: NA
DNA: TGTGCCAGCAGTGGCACGAGCGGGGTCGATACTGAAGCTTTCTTT
CDR3: CASSGTSGVDTEAFF

V: TRBV27
size: NA
J: TRBJ2-3
D: NA
DNA: TGTGCCAGCAGTCGTTCCGCAGCGGTCACAGATACGCAGTATTTT
CDR3: CASSRSAAVTDTQYF